The 6 T cell receptor beta chains presented below share a single source sample, sequenced in a study of beta chain features in type 1 diabetes. Broader study findings: For Type 1 diabetes patients, all four CD4+ subsets carried TCRB CDR3s that were moderately but significantly shorter.

The whole isolated RNA underwent reverse transcription, so sequencing captured expressed TCRB transcripts. Sequencing was performed with immunoSEQ multiplex PCR; in TCRdb, only in-frame clones are kept and a portion is missing. The data show 250,000 to 350,000 clones, approximately 14% seen once. These receptors have no known antigen. Specimen: naive CD4+ T cells from blood. These receptors originate from a man aged 25-45 years with type 1 diabetes.

This rearrangement joins TRBV18 to TRBJ1-1; maybe TRBD1 (5 bases). CDR3 length: 11 residues. The V end was cut by 5 bases, the J end by 12 bases, with 13 bases between. Per germline, CDR1 KGHSH and CDR2 LQKENI. The CDR3 DNA sequence: TGTGCCAGCTCATCGCAGGGATGGCCTTTCTTT. Protein sequence: CASSSQGWPFF. Drawing the rest from reference TRBV18 and TRBJ1-1, the complete variable domain is NAGVMQNPRHLVRRRGQEARLRCSPMKGHSHVYWYRQLPEEGLKFMVYLQKENIIDESGMPKERFSAEFPKEGPSILRIQQVVRGDSAAYFCASSSQGWPFFGQGTRLTVV.

This clone was counted only a few times. The chain joins TRBV29-1 to TRBJ2-7, with TRBD1 matching over 7 bases. Germline CDR1 and CDR2: SQVTM and ANQGSEA. The CDR3 sequence is 13 residues long. J lost 6 bases, V lost 0 bases, and 5 bases had no gene match. The CDR3 nucleotides are TGCAGCGTTGAAGAAACCTACAGGGGCGAGCAGTACTTC. It specifies CSVEETYRGEQYF.

The sample holds a few counts of this clone. In DNA form, the CDR3 reads TGTGCCAGCAGATTAGCGGGAGCCGCCTACGAGCAGTACTTC. Translation gives CASRLAGAAYEQYF. The V gene is TRBV6-1, the J gene TRBJ2-7; 9 nucleotides match TRBD2. Germline CDR1 is MNHNS and CDR2 is SASEGT. CDR3 length: 14 residues. V lost 6 bases to trimming and J lost 2 bases; unmatched junction nucleotides: 5.

In its sample, this clone was seen a few times. The chain combines TRBV28 with TRBJ1-1, with 7 nucleotides matching TRBD1. V shed 0 bases, J shed 8 bases, and the junction held 0 bases outside the gene matches. The CDR3 is 12 residues long. Germline CDR1 MDHEN, CDR2 SYDVKM. This CDR3 reads CASSLWDREAFF. The CDR3 DNA is TGTGCCAGCAGTTTATGGGACAGGGAAGCTTTCTTT.

This clone was recorded a few times. The rearrangement joins TRBV18 to TRBJ2-5; a weak D match, TRBD2 (6 bases). The CDR3 sequence is 16 residues long. Per the germline V gene, CDR1 is KGHSH and CDR2 is LQKENI. V was trimmed by 4 bases and J by 0 bases, leaving 15 bases between them. CDR3 protein: CASSLQQRAYQETQYF. CDR3 bases: TGTGCCAGCTCACTCCAACAGCGGGCGTACCAAGAGACCCAGTACTTC.

This clone was found a few times. The J gene is TRBJ2-5, the V gene TRBV7-2, with D tentatively TRBD1 (5 bases). V dropped 5 bases and J dropped 2 bases, with 21 bases sitting between them. Looked up from germline, CDR1 is SGHTA and CDR2 is FQGNSA. The CDR3 covers 17 residues. The CDR3 region has the DNA TGTGCCAGCAGCCCGGAGAGGCACAGGACGGCGCAAGAGACCCAGTACTTC. Protein sequence: CASSPERHRTAQETQYF.